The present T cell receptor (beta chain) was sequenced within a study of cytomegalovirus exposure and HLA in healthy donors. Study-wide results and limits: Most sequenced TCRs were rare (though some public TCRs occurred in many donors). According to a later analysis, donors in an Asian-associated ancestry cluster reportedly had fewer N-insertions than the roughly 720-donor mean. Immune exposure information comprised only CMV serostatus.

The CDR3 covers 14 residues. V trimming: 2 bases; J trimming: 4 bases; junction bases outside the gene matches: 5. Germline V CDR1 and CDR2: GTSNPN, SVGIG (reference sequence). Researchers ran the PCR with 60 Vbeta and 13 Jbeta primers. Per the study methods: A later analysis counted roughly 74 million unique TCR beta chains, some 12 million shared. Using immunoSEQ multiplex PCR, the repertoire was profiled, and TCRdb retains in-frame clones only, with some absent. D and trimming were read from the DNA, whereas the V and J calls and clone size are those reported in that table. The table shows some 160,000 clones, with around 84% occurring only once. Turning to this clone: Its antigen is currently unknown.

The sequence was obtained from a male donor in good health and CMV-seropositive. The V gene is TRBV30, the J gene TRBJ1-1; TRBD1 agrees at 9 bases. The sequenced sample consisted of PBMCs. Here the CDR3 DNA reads TGTGCCTGGAGTTACCGGGACAGGGCCACTGAAGCTTTCTTT. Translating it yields CAWSYRDRATEAFF.